This T cell receptor (beta chain) was profiled in a study of T-cell reconstitution after alpha-beta-depleted transplantation in children (dated by TCRdb to the mid-2010s). A note on the overall study: Using TCR repertoire profiling, the study quantitatively followed how T-cell immune reconstitution unfolded in children after TCRalphabeta/CD19-depleted allogeneic hematopoietic cell transplantation.

V loses 5 bases of germline sequence and J loses 0 bases, and the interval between the two ends is 10 bases. Reading the germline V gene gives CDR1 SGHRS and CDR2 YFSETQ. The CDR3 sequence holds 14 residues, the cysteine and phenylalanine included. Only the CDR3 part of the read is kept: 42 bases, read in frame from the first base. Receptor amplification or capture employed PCR. TCRdb records Illumina HiSeq 2500 as the sequencer. TCR libraries were prepared with molecular barcoding, using unique molecular identifiers to normalize TCRbeta repertoire quantification. TCRdb itself trimmed the public reads at Q25 with fastp, ran MiXCR and retained productive beta chains. When rows share a CDR3 protein, they turn into one entry using the most common DNA and genes. In this sample the table shows approximately 500,000 distinct CDR3 sequences, roughly 27% of which occur a single time. The top ten clones comprise under 45% of the sample.

Beyond this particular receptor, the publication reports: The apparently early alphabetaT-cell count recovery about two months after transplant was reportedly dependent on only several hundred rapidly expanded clones derived from non-depleted graft cells. In some patients, the high TCRbeta diversity seen at day 60 was put down to recipient T cells and intrathymic progenitors that had survived conditioning. Over the following months the frequencies of hyperexpanded clones went down, and after one year T-cell counts and TCRbeta diversity were mostly credited to newly produced T cells.

Concerning this clonotype: Its antigen is not yet known. One base away there is no much larger clone; base qualities are not given.

This sample's treatment or condition label indicates: allogeneic hematopoietic cell transplantation with graft depleted of TCRalphabeta T cells and CD19 B cells. The transplant recipients were children given TCRalphabeta/CD19-depleted allogeneic hematopoietic cell grafts. Sample: PBMCs, taken before TCRalphabeta/CD19-depleted stem cell transplant. The sequence was obtained from a boy in the first two years of life with Wiskott-Aldrich syndrome, due to receive a stem cell transplant. The chain employs TRBV5-1 and TRBJ2-3, with the D gene uncertain. The nucleotide sequence is given as TGCGCCAGCAGTTCCCCAGAAAGCACAGATACGCAGTATTTT. Its coded protein is CASSSPESTDTQYF. The full variable domain, completed from the reference TRBV5-1 and TRBJ2-3 proteins outside the CDR3, reads KAGVTQTPRYLIKTRGQQVTLSCSPISGHRSVSWYQQTPGQGLQFLFEYFSETQRNKGNFPGRFSGRQFSNSRSEMNVSTLELGDSALYLCASSSPESTDTQYFGPGTRLTVL.